The 22 T cell receptor beta chains reported below all come from one sample, sequenced in a study of T cell responses to AZD1222 COVID-19 vaccine. Libraries were prepared by immunoSEQ multiplex PCR; TCRdb keeps only in-frame clonotypes and omits some of them. The sample holds approximately 100,000 clones, 86% seen once. The material was peripheral blood, obtained on day 0 of AZD1222 vaccination. Receptor source: an adult in good health.

The V and J genes are TRBV10-3 and TRBJ2-7; 9 positions agree with TRBD1. V gave up 6 bases and J gave up 6 bases; unmatched junction bases: 12. CDR3 length: 15 amino acids. Germline V CDR1 and CDR2: ENHRY, SYGVKD. This CDR3 is CAISQTGGEGLEQYF. The CDR3 nucleotides read TGTGCCATCAGCCAGACAGGGGGAGAGGGCCTCGAGCAGTACTTC.

The chain links TRBV6-5 to TRBJ2-7, with 9 bases fitting TRBD1. The CDR3 length is 12 residues. Germline-derived CDR1 and CDR2 are MNHEY and SVGAGI. With 7 bases clipped from V and 5 bases from J, the junction kept 3 bases outside the gene matches. CDR3: CASIRTGDEQYF. The CDR3 DNA sequence: TGTGCCAGCATACGGACAGGGGACGAGCAGTACTTC.

The chain has TRBV7-2 and TRBJ1-1; 7 bases are a match to TRBD1. J lost 4 bases, V lost 5 bases, and 7 bases had no gene match. Looked up from germline, CDR1 is SGHTA and CDR2 is FQGNSA. This CDR3 has 14 amino acids. This CDR3 reads CASSIDRVFTEAFF. The CDR3 DNA reads TGTGCCAGCAGCATTGACAGGGTCTTCACTGAAGCTTTCTTT.

The chain combines TRBV3-1 (or the pseudogene TRBV3-2) with TRBJ1-2; a possible D gene is TRBD1 (5 bases). Germline-derived CDR1 and CDR2 are LGHDT and YNNKEL (reference sequence). Trimming cost V 2 bases and J 8 bases, with 15 bases left between them. This CDR3 region has 14 residues. DNA for the CDR3: TGTGCCAGCAGCCAATCCCCTGGCGGGGACGGCTACACCTTC. Its protein product is CASSQSPGGDGYTF.

The V gene is TRBV11-2, the J gene TRBJ2-7; D remains unclear. Trimming removed 0 bases at V and 0 bases at J, with 6 bases between. CDR3 length: 14 residues. Germline loops: CDR1 SGHAT, CDR2 FQNNGV. CDR3 in DNA: TGTGCCAGCAGCTTAGACGTGATCTCCTACGAGCAGTACTTC. This gives the protein CASSLDVISYEQYF.

The chain joins TRBV2 to TRBJ2-5; no firm D call. The CDR3 totals 11 residues. V lost 7 bases, J lost 0 bases, and 3 bases lay in between. Germline V gene data show CDR1 as SNHLY and CDR2 as FYNNEI. CDR3 protein: CASKYQETQYF. The DNA for the CDR3 is TGTGCCAGCAAGTACCAAGAGACCCAGTACTTC.

The chain recombines TRBV7-9 with TRBJ1-2, with TRBD1 matching 7 bases. From germline, CDR1 is SEHNR and CDR2 FQNEAQ (reference sequence). The CDR3 has 14 amino acids. V was clipped by 5 bases and J by 10 bases; unmatched bases: 13. DNA for the CDR3: TGTGCCAGCAGCCCGAGGGACAGTCGGCCGTTCTACACCTTC. Translated, it gives CASSPRDSRPFYTF.

The CDR3 region is CASSTGQINSPLHF. As DNA, the CDR3 is TGTGCCAGCAGCACGGGACAGATTAATTCACCCCTCCACTTT. This rearrangement joins TRBV9 to TRBJ1-6, with 7 bases fitting TRBD1. Trimming removed 4 bases from V and 6 bases from J; junction bases left unmatched: 4. Germline V gene data show CDR1 as SGDLS and CDR2 as YYNGEE. The CDR3 has 14 amino acids.

This sequence joins TRBV6-6 and TRBJ1-1; 7 positions agree with TRBD1. The germline V gene encodes CDR1 MNHNY and CDR2 SVGAGI (reference sequence). The junction had 1 base not matched to a gene; V was cut back by 5 bases and J by 1 base. The length of the CDR3 is 13 residues. The CDR3 DNA sequence: TGTGCCAGCAGTCACAGGGGGAACACTGAAGCTTTCTTT. This translates into CASSHRGNTEAFF.

This sequence joins TRBV20-1 and TRBJ1-6; no reliable D call. V was clipped by 3 bases and J by 5 bases, with 5 bases between them. The CDR3 loop spans 12 amino acids. Germline V gene data show CDR1 as DFQATT and CDR2 as SNEGSKA (reference sequence). This CDR3 reads CSASRNNSPLHF. CDR3 coding DNA: TGCAGTGCTAGTAGAAATAATTCACCCCTCCACTTT.

This chain uses TRBV6-6 with TRBJ1-5, with D tentatively TRBD1 (5 bases). Germline V lookup: CDR1 MNHNY, CDR2 SVGAGI (reference sequence). The CDR3 contains 13 residues. Trimming removed 6 bases from V and 8 bases from J, with 14 bases in between. The CDR3 loop is CASSPGGWEPQHF. As DNA, the CDR3 is TGTGCCAGCAGCCCGGGGGGGTGGGAGCCCCAGCATTTT.

The chain links TRBV6-2 or TRBV6-3 to TRBJ1-5, with unresolved D. This CDR3 region has 15 residues. CDR1 is MNHEY, CDR2 SVGEGT, per germline. Trimming took 0 bases from V and 10 from J, leaving 16 bases between them. The DNA of the CDR3 is TGTGCCAGCAGTTACTCGGAGGGTGCATCAGTTCCCCAGCATTTT. As protein: CASSYSEGASVPQHF.

This sequence joins TRBV7-2 and TRBJ2-7; D remains ambiguous. With 5 bases removed from V and 9 bases from J, the gap between germline ends came to 17 bases. CDR3 length equals 13 residues. CDR1 and CDR2 from the germline V gene are SGHTA and FQGNSA. CDR3 amino acids: CASSRPGGVGQYF. The CDR3 nucleotides read TGTGCCAGCAGCAGGCCAGGCGGCGTGGGGCAGTACTTC. The full variable domain, completed using reference TRBV7-2 and TRBJ2-7, is GAGVSQSPSNKVTEKGKDVELRCDPISGHTALYWYRQSLGQGLEFLIYFQGNSAPDKSGLPSDRFSAERTGGSVSTLTIQRTQQEDSAVYLCASSRPGGVGQYFGPGTRLTVT.

This sequence joins TRBV2 and TRBJ2-3; 7 bases map to TRBD2. The CDR3 spans 14 residues. Trimming cost V 5 bases and J 2 bases; bases outside gene matches: 4. Per the germline V gene, CDR1 is SNHLY and CDR2 is FYNNEI. CDR3 sequence reads: CASSPSGFTDTQYF. The CDR3 DNA reads as TGTGCCAGCAGTCCTAGCGGTTTCACAGATACGCAGTATTTT.

The rearrangement links TRBV19 to TRBJ2-1, with no clear D. CDR1 and CDR2 (germline): LNHDA, SQIVND (reference sequence). The CDR3 loop spans 12 amino acids. The V end was cut by 0 bases, the J end by 6 bases, with 3 bases between. CDR3 protein: CASSIDINEQFF. CDR3 bases: TGTGCCAGTAGTATAGACATCAATGAGCAGTTCTTC.

The chain employs TRBV4-3 and TRBJ1-5; D remains unclear. The CDR3 covers 15 residues. Per germline, CDR1 LGHNA and CDR2 YSLEER. V was clipped by 0 bases and J by 0 bases, with 6 bases between them. CDR3 bases: TGCGCCAGCAGCCAAGATACAGATAGCAATCAGCCCCAGCATTTT. Protein sequence: CASSQDTDSNQPQHF.

The count of this clone is one. The chain couples TRBV2 to TRBJ1-4, with D possibly TRBD1 on 6 matching bases. Germline lookup yields CDR1 SNHLY and CDR2 FYNNEI. Between the trimmed V and J ends, which lost 6 bases and 1 base, there was a span of 12 bases. The CDR3 is made up of 15 amino acids. Written as DNA, the CDR3 is TGTGCCAGCAGATCACAGGGAGTAACTAATGAAAAACTGTTTTTT. It yields the protein CASRSQGVTNEKLFF.

The rearrangement uses TRBV1 and TRBJ2-5; the table's D call, TRBD2, was not checked against the DNA. TRBV1 is a documented pseudogene. This CDR3 is built from 20 residues. The CDR3 DNA sequence: TGCACCAGCAGCCAAGATCCTACTTCCGGGACTAGCGAGGGAGGAGAGACCCAGTACTTC. Translating gives CTSSQDPTSGTSEGGETQYF.

The chain is built from TRBV18 and TRBJ1-2, with a possible D match to TRBD1 (6 bases). The CDR3 spans 15 residues. In germline, CDR1 is KGHSH, CDR2 LQKENI. Trimming cost V 2 bases and J 1 base, with 11 bases left between them. CDR3 protein: CASSPNRDHNYGYTF. DNA of the CDR3: TGTGCCAGCTCACCAAACAGGGACCATAACTATGGCTACACCTTC.

The chain uses TRBV9 and TRBJ1-2; no reliable D call. Germline V gene sequence: CDR1 SGDLS, CDR2 YYNGEE. Between the trimmed V and J ends, which lost 3 bases and 14 bases, there was a span of 14 bases. This CDR3 spans 11 amino acids. The CDR3: CASSALGQWTF. The CDR3 DNA sequence: TGTGCCAGCAGCGCCCTGGGTCAGTGGACCTTC. The full variable domain, rest sourced from reference TRBV9 and TRBJ1-2, is DSGVTQTPKHLITATGQRVTLRCSPRSGDLSVYWYQQSLDQGLQFLIQYYNGEERAKGNILERFSAQQFPDLHSELNLSSLELGDSALYFCASSALGQWTFGSGTRLTVV.

J is TRBJ2-2 and V is TRBV30; 7 nucleotides match TRBD1. Losses at the gene ends were 4 bases for V and 6 bases for J; bases not matched to a gene: 8. The germline CDR1 and CDR2 sequences are GTSNPN and SVGIG (reference sequence). CDR3 size: 14 residues. This CDR3 is CAWTGTVRAGELFF. As DNA, the CDR3 is TGTGCCTGGACCGGGACAGTGAGGGCCGGGGAGCTGTTTTTT.

The V and J genes are TRBV18 and TRBJ2-7, with 12 bases lining up with TRBD2. The V gene end was trimmed by 5 bases and the J gene end by 1 base; junction bases not matched to a gene: 6. The CDR3 contains 16 residues. The germline gives CDR1 KGHSH, CDR2 LQKENI. CDR3 DNA sequence: TGTGCCAGCTCAAAAGAGACTAGCGGGAGTTCCTACGAGCAGTACTTC. This sequence encodes CASSKETSGSSYEQYF.